A single sample gave rise to the 5 T cell receptor beta chains below, sequenced in a study of cytomegalovirus exposure and HLA in healthy donors. Libraries were prepared by immunoSEQ multiplex PCR; TCRdb keeps only in-frame clonotypes and omits some of them. The data hold 110,000 to 150,000 clones, with 94% observed a single time. The specimen was PBMCs. The receptors here all came from a man between 18 and 35 years old in good health and CMV-seropositive.

The V gene is TRBV7-9, the J gene TRBJ1-2; TRBD1 might be the D (5 bases). Trimming cost V 5 bases and J 5 bases, with 21 bases left between them. Germline V CDR1 and CDR2: SEHNR, FQNEAQ (reference sequence). This CDR3 is 16 amino acids long. CDR3 in amino acids: CASSTIAREGGYGYTF. The DNA for the CDR3 is TGTGCCAGCAGCACCATCGCCAGGGAGGGAGGTTATGGCTACACCTTC. The entire variable domain, with the rest obtained from reference TRBV7-9 and TRBJ1-2, is as follows: DTGVSQNPRHKITKRGQNVTFRCDPISEHNRLYWYRQTLGQGPEFLTYFQNEAQLEKSRLLSDRFSAERPKGSFSTLEIQRTEQGDSAMYLCASSTIAREGGYGYTFGSGTRLTVV.

This clone was seen only once. The chain couples TRBV28 to TRBJ1-4, with TRBD1 identical over 8 bases. Germline-derived CDR1 and CDR2 are MDHEN and SYDVKM. V was clipped by 5 bases and J by 8 bases; unmatched bases: 10. The CDR3 is made up of 15 amino acids. CDR3 region: CASSVSGQEGEKLFF. The CDR3 DNA reads TGTGCCAGCAGTGTATCGGGACAGGAGGGAGAAAAACTGTTTTTT.

The V call is TRBV2, the J call TRBJ2-7, with 9 bases identical to TRBD1. The CDR3 spans 12 residues. Trimming took 7 bases from V and 5 from J; bases not matched to a gene: 3. The V gene's germline CDR1 is SNHLY and CDR2 FYNNEI. The CDR3 bases are TGTGCCAGCACCGACAGGGGGGACGAGCAGTACTTC. Protein: CASTDRGDEQYF.

This chain uses TRBV14 with TRBJ2-7; 7 nucleotides agree with TRBD2. V lost 2 bases to trimming and J lost 10 bases; unmatched junction nucleotides: 11. The CDR3 totals 14 residues. The germline gives CDR1 SGHDN, CDR2 FVKESK. The CDR3 loop is CASSQYASGVPQYF. The CDR3 coding sequence is TGTGCCAGCAGCCAATACGCTAGCGGAGTCCCCCAGTACTTC.

The V and J genes are TRBV28 and TRBJ2-7; 7 bases are a match to TRBD1. The CDR3 consists of 14 residues. The germline V gene has CDR1 MDHEN and CDR2 SYDVKM. The V gene end was trimmed by 6 bases and the J gene end by 6 bases; junction bases not matched to a gene: 11. The CDR3 sequence: CASSRYRGPGEQYF. CDR3 bases: TGTGCCAGCAGCCGATACAGGGGACCGGGCGAGCAGTACTTC.